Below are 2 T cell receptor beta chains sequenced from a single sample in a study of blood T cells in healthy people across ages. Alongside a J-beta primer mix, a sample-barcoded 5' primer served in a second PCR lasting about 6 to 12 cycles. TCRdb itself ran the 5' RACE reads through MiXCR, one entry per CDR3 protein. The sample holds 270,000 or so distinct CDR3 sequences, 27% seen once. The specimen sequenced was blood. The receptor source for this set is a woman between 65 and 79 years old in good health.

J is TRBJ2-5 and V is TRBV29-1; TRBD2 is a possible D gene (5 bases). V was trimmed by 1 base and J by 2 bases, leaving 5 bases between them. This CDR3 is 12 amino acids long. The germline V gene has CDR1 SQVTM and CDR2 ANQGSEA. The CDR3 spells CSVEAGQETQYF. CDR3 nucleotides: TGCAGCGTTGAAGCGGGGCAAGAGACCCAGTACTTC.

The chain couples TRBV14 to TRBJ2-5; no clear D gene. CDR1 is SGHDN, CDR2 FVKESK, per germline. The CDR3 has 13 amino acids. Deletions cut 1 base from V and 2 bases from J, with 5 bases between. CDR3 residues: CASSQVFQETQYF. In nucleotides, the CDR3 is TGTGCCAGCAGCCAAGTCTTTCAAGAGACCCAGTACTTC.